This TCR beta chain was obtained from a study of blood T cell repertoires in COVID-19. In the study overall: COVID-19 samples collected from the United States, Italy and Spain covered acute and convalescent phases. Nucleic acid was either cDNA or gDNA, and it came from T cells, B-cell-depleted T cells, or PBMCs.

Membership in each cohort depended on participant-reported clinical history. Clones were read by immunoSEQ multiplex PCR, and TCRdb kept only the in-frame ones, dropping some. Among 250,000 to 350,000 clones listed, 87% were seen once. The TCR sequence derives from a woman aged 40-49 years who had recovered from COVID-19. Sequenced sample: PBMCs or T cells enriched from blood (not recorded which).

The CDR3 DNA reads as TGTGCCAGCAGCCAGTTAGCGGGAGGGCCCAGCAATGAGCAGTTCTTC. It encodes CASSQLAGGPSNEQFF. The rearrangement joins TRBV3-1 (or the pseudogene TRBV3-2) to TRBJ2-1; 11 positions agree with TRBD2. There are 16 residues in the CDR3. The germline gives CDR1 LGHDT, CDR2 YNNKEL (reference sequence). V gave up 3 bases and J gave up 6 bases; unmatched junction bases: 7.